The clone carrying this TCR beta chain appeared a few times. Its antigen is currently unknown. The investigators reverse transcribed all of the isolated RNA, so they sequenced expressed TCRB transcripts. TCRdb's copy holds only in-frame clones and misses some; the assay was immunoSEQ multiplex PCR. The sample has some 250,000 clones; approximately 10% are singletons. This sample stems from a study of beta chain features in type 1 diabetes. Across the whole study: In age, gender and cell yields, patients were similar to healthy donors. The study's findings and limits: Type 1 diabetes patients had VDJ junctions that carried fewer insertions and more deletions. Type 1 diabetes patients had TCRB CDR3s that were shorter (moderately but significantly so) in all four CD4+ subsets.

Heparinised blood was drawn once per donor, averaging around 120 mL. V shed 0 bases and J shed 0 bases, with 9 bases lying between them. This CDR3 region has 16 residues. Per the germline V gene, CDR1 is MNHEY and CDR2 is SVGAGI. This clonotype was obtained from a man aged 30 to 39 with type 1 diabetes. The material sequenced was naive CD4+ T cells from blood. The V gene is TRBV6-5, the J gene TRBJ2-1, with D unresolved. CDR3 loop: CASSYSPIASYNEQFF. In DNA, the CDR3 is TGTGCCAGCAGTTACTCTCCAATAGCCTCCTACAATGAGCAGTTCTTC.